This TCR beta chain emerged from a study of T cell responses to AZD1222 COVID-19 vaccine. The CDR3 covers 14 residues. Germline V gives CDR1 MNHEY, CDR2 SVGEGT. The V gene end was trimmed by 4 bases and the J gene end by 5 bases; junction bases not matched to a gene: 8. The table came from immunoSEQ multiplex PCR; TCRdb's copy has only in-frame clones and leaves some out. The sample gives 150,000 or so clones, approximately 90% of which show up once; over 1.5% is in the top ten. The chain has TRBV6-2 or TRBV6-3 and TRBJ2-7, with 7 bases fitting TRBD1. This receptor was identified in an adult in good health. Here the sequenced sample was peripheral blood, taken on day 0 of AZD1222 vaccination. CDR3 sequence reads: CASSFFEGADEQYF. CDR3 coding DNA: TGTGCCAGCAGTTTTTTTGAGGGGGCGGACGAGCAGTACTTC.